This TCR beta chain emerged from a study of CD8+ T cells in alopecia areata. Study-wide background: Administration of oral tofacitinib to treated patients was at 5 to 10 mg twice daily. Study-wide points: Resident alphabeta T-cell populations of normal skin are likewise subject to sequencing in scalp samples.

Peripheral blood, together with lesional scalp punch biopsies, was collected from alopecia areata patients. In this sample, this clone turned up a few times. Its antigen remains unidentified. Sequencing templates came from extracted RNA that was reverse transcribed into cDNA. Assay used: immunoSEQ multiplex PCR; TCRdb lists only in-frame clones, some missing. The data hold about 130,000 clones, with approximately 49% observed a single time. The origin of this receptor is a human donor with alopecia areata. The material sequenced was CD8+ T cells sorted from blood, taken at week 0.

CDR3 in amino acids: CASSSSGGEQYF. The CDR3, as DNA: TGTGCCAGCAGCTCCTCCGGGGGCGAGCAGTACTTC. The chain couples TRBV13 to TRBJ2-7, with a weak D call TRBD2 (6 bases). Per germline, CDR1 PRHDT and CDR2 FYEKMQ (reference sequence). The CDR3 runs 12 residues. V shed 4 bases and J shed 6 bases, with 10 bases lying between them.